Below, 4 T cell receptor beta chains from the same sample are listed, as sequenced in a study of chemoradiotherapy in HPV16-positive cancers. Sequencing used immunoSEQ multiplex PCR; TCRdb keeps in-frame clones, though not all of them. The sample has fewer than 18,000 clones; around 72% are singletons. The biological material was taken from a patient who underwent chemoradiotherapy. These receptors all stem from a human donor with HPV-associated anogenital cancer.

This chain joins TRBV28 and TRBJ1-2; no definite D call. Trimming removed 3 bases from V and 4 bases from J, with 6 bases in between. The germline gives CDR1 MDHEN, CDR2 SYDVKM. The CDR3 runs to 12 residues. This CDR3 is CASSFGSYGYTF. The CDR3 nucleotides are TGTGCCAGCAGTTTCGGCAGCTATGGCTACACCTTC.

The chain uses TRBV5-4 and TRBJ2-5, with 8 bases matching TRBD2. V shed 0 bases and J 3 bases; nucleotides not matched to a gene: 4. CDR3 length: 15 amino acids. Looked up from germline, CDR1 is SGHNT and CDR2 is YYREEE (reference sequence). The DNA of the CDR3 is TGTGCCAGCAGCTTGGCCAGCGGGGGTGAAGAGACCCAGTACTTC. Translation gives CASSLASGGEETQYF.

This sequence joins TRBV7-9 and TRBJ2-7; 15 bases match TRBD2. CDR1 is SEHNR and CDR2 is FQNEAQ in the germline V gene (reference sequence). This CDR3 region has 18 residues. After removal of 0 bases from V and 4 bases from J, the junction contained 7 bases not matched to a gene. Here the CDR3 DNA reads TGTGCCAGCAGCTTAGCTCCGGGACTAGCGGGGGGTGGGTACGAGCAGTACTTC. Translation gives CASSLAPGLAGGGYEQYF.

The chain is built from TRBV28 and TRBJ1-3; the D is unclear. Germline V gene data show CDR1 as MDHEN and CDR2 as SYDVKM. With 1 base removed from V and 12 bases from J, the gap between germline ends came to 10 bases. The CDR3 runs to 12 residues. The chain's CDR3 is CASSLYGVSIYF. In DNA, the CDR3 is TGTGCCAGCAGTTTATATGGAGTGAGCATATATTTT.